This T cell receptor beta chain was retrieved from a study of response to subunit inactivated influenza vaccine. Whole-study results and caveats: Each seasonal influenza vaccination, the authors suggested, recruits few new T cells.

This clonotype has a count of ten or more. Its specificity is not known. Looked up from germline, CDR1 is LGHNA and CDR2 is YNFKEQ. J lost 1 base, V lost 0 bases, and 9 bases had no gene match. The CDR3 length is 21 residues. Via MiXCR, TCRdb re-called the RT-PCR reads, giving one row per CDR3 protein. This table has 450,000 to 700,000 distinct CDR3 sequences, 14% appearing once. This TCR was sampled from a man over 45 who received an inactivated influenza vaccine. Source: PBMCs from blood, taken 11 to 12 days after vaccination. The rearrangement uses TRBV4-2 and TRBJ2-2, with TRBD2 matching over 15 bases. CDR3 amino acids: CASSQEPRTSGGAWNTGELFF. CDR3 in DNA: TGTGCCAGCAGCCAAGAACCCCGGACTAGCGGGGGGGCTTGGAACACCGGGGAGCTGTTTTTT.